This TCR beta chain emerged from a study of blood T cell repertoires in COVID-19. Study as a whole: Collection of acute and convalescent COVID-19 samples took place in the United States, Italy and Spain.

Seattle cases were enrolled at active infection and followed longitudinally. Trimming removed 3 bases at V and 3 bases at J, with 17 bases between. Germline CDR1 and CDR2: KGHSH and LQKENI. This CDR3 has 16 residues. Study processing details: Nucleated cell counts were estimated from reference gene primer amplification. Assay: immunoSEQ multiplex PCR; the TCRdb copy retains only in-frame clones and omits some. That table supplies the V and J calls and clone size; D and trimming were determined from the DNA. The data hold roughly 570,000 clones, with roughly nine tenths observed a single time. The specimen sequenced was peripheral blood. The chain carries TRBV18 and TRBJ1-1, with a weak D call TRBD1 (5 bases). The TCR was taken from a woman in her forties or fifties with COVID-19, enrolled during active disease. CDR3 protein: CASSPNSAGMDTEAFF. CDR3 nucleotide sequence: TGTGCCAGCTCACCCAACTCGGCAGGGATGGACACTGAAGCTTTCTTT. Complete variable domain (other parts from reference TRBV18 and TRBJ1-1): NAGVMQNPRHLVRRRGQEARLRCSPMKGHSHVYWYRQLPEEGLKFMVYLQKENIIDESGMPKERFSAEFPKEGPSILRIQQVVRGDSAAYFCASSPNSAGMDTEAFFGQGTRLTVV.